One sample yielded the 19 T cell receptor beta chains listed below, sequenced in a study of T-cell reconstitution after alpha-beta-depleted transplantation in children. Unique molecular identifiers were used in preparing the TCRbeta library. TCRdb recomputed calls from the PCR reads with MiXCR, one row per CDR3 protein. The data show about 610,000 distinct CDR3 sequences, about 10% seen once. Sequences were derived from PBMCs from the stem cell graft donor, sampled from the stem cell graft. These receptors came from a human donor who donated a stem cell graft to a child with acute myeloid leukemia.

The chain has TRBV27 and TRBJ1-2; 10 bases match TRBD1. After removal of 4 bases from V and 1 base from J, the junction contained 6 bases not matched to a gene. This CDR3 is built from 16 residues. CDR1 and CDR2 (germline): MNHEY, SMNVEV (reference sequence). This CDR3 is CASSYGTGAGNYGYTF. CDR3 nucleotide sequence: TGTGCCAGCAGTTACGGGACAGGGGCGGGTAACTATGGCTACACCTTC.

CDR3 sequence: CSAPGQGGGTGELFF. In nucleotides, the CDR3 is TGCAGTGCCCCGGGACAGGGGGGTGGTACCGGGGAGCTGTTTTTT. The rearrangement uses TRBV20-1 and TRBJ2-2, with 11 bases lining up with TRBD1. The trim removed 6 bases at V and 5 bases at J, leaving 8 bases unmatched. This CDR3 has 15 amino acids. Germline V lookup: CDR1 DFQATT, CDR2 SNEGSKA (reference sequence).

The table lists this clonotype with a few counts. The rearrangement joins TRBV3-1 to TRBJ2-7; D might be TRBD2 (5 bases). This CDR3 is built from 14 residues. Trimming took 3 bases from V and 0 from J, leaving 9 bases between them. Germline CDR1 LGHDT, CDR2 YNNKEL (reference sequence). CDR3 nucleotide sequence: TGTGCCAGCAGCCACGGGGATAGCTCCTACGAGCAGTACTTC. This encodes CASSHGDSSYEQYF.

This clonotype was recorded at least ten times. The chain is built from TRBV10-3 and TRBJ2-2; no clear D. This CDR3 region has 16 residues. V was shortened by 3 bases and J by 7 bases, with 18 bases between the two germline ends. CDR1 and CDR2 (germline): ENHRY, SYGVKD. The CDR3 sequence is CAISEGPSISGGELFF. DNA of the CDR3: TGTGCCATCAGTGAAGGACCGTCGATTTCAGGCGGGGAGCTGTTTTTT.

This clonotype was recorded many times. This chain links TRBV12-3 or TRBV12-4 with TRBJ2-7; TRBD1 is a possible D gene (6 bases). There are 15 residues in the CDR3. The V end lost 7 bases, the J end lost 2 bases, and 18 bases lay between the germline ends. CDR3 residues: CASTQGPPRAYEQYF. The CDR3 DNA reads as TGTGCCAGCACCCAGGGGCCGCCTAGAGCCTACGAGCAGTACTTC.

This clonotype came up a few times. This chain connects TRBV20-1 to TRBJ1-1; D is unresolved. The length of the CDR3 is 12 residues. Trimming cost V 2 bases and J 4 bases, with 8 bases left between them. Germline lookup yields CDR1 DFQATT and CDR2 SNEGSKA (reference sequence). The chain's CDR3 is CSARRSPTEAFF. The DNA for the CDR3 is TGCAGTGCTAGAAGGTCGCCCACTGAAGCTTTCTTT.

This clonotype was picked up many times. The gene calls are TRBV12-3 or TRBV12-4 and TRBJ2-3, with 14 bases matching TRBD2. The CDR3 has 17 amino acids. V shed 6 bases and J 5 bases; nucleotides not matched to a gene: 10. Here the CDR3 reads CASRLGTSGRPKDTQYF. The CDR3 DNA sequence: TGTGCCAGCAGGCTGGGGACTAGCGGGAGACCCAAAGATACGCAGTATTTT.

This clonotype was recorded a few times. The chain couples TRBV20-1 to TRBJ2-7; the match to TRBD2 covers 10 bases. Trimming cost V 8 bases and J 0 bases; bases outside gene matches: 4. Germline values: CDR1 DFQATT, CDR2 SNEGSKA (reference sequence). CDR3 length: 13 amino acids. CDR3 loop: CSIAGGLSYEQYF. The CDR3 nucleotides read TGCAGTATAGCGGGGGGCCTCTCCTACGAGCAGTACTTC.

The chain combines TRBV7-8 with TRBJ2-7; 10 nucleotides align to TRBD2. CDR3 length equals 16 residues. J was trimmed by 6 bases and V by 4 bases; bases with no gene match: 12. CDR1 is SGHVS and CDR2 is FQNEAQ in the germline V gene. The CDR3 region is CASSYPGSSGSAEQYF. CDR3 nucleotides: TGTGCCAGCAGCTACCCTGGTTCTAGCGGGAGTGCCGAGCAGTACTTC.

This clonotype was seen only a few times. This chain connects TRBV7-3 to TRBJ2-1; the D gene is possibly TRBD2 (6 bases). Trimming stripped 6 bases from V and 8 bases from J, with 23 bases between. Germline CDR1 is SGHTA and CDR2 is FQGTGA. CDR3 size: 16 residues. CDR3 DNA: TGTGCCAGCAGTCCTAATCATCTAGCGCGCCTCGATGAGCAGTTCTTC. This gives the protein CASSPNHLARLDEQFF.

This clonotype was observed a few times. V usage is TRBV2 and J usage is TRBJ2-7, with 15 bases that match TRBD2. This CDR3 spans 18 amino acids. The J segment lost 0 bases and the V segment lost 7 bases, leaving 10 bases of the junction unmatched. Germline CDR1 SNHLY, CDR2 FYNNEI. The CDR3 DNA follows: TGTGCCAGCACACCGGGACTAGCGGGAGGTGGGATCTCCTACGAGCAGTACTTC. It specifies CASTPGLAGGGISYEQYF.

At least ten counts were recorded for this clonotype. V is TRBV5-1 and J is TRBJ2-7; TRBD1 matches 9 bases. Germline lookup yields CDR1 SGHRS and CDR2 YFSETQ. CDR3 length: 14 residues. V gave up 4 bases and J gave up 2 bases; unmatched junction bases: 4. CDR3 residues: CASSGGQGPYEQYF. For the CDR3, the DNA is TGCGCCAGCAGCGGGGGACAGGGTCCCTACGAGCAGTACTTC.

Details on this clonotype: A much more abundant neighbour one base away suggests this may be a read error. The chain couples TRBV12-3 or TRBV12-4 to TRBJ2-6, with unresolved D. The germline V and J ends were trimmed by 5 bases and 0 bases, with 5 bases remaining between them. CDR3 length: 14 residues. This chain's CDR3 is CASSRGSGANVLTF. CDR3 sequence (DNA): TGTGCCAGCAGTAGAGGCTCTGGGGCCAACGTCCTGACTTTC.

This clonotype has only a few counts. This sequence joins TRBV5-1 and TRBJ2-3; 10 nucleotides agree with TRBD2. The CDR3 is 16 residues long. Trimming cost V 4 bases and J 2 bases; bases outside gene matches: 7. Germline V lookup: CDR1 SGHRS, CDR2 YFSETQ. The CDR3 is CASSPRTSGNTDTQYF. Here the CDR3 DNA reads TGCGCCAGCAGCCCCCGGACTAGCGGAAACACAGATACGCAGTATTTT.

This clonotype occurred a few times. The chain links TRBV11-1 to TRBJ2-7, with 7 nucleotides matching TRBD2. CDR1 and CDR2 from the germline V gene are SGHAT and FQDESV (reference sequence). J lost 4 bases, V lost 3 bases, and 12 bases had no gene match. The CDR3 sequence is 16 residues long. CDR3 in amino acids: CASSFGTMSGRYEQYF. CDR3 DNA: TGTGCCAGCAGCTTCGGGACTATGAGCGGGCGTTACGAGCAGTACTTC.

This clonotype appeared a few times. This rearrangement joins TRBV7-9 to TRBJ2-7, with D perhaps being TRBD1 or TRBD2 (5 bases each). Germline V gives CDR1 SEHNR, CDR2 FQNEAQ (reference sequence). This CDR3 is built from 16 residues. V gave up 1 base and J gave up 7 bases, with 20 bases separating them. Here the CDR3 reads CASSLGGSQGREEQYF. The CDR3 bases are TGTGCCAGCAGCTTAGGGGGGTCGCAGGGAAGAGAGGAGCAGTACTTC.

There are a few counts of this clonotype. J is TRBJ2-7 and V is TRBV7-2, with 9 bases aligning to TRBD1. The ends lost 4 bases at V and 1 base at J; junction bases unmatched: 11. The CDR3 spans 17 residues. Germline V gene sequence: CDR1 SGHTA, CDR2 FQGNSA. The CDR3: CASSSKLTGGGSYEQYF. In nucleotides, the CDR3 is TGTGCCAGCAGCTCCAAACTGACAGGGGGGGGATCCTACGAGCAGTACTTC. The full variable domain, in which reference TRBV7-2 and TRBJ2-7 provide the parts outside the CDR3, is GAGVSQSPSNKVTEKGKDVELRCDPISGHTALYWYRQSLGQGLEFLIYFQGNSAPDKSGLPSDRFSAERTGGSVSTLTIQRTQQEDSAVYLCASSSKLTGGGSYEQYFGPGTRLTVT.

About this clonotype itself: A read error may be the cause here, since a much bigger clone is one base away. The genes are TRBV5-1 and TRBJ2-3; D not certain. There are 14 residues in the CDR3. CDR1 SGHRS and CDR2 YFSETQ come from the germline V gene. Trimming stripped 1 base from V and 0 bases from J, with 6 bases between. DNA for the CDR3: TGCGCCAGCAGCTTGTTTACTAGCACAGATACGCAGTATTTT. Protein sequence: CASSLFTSTDTQYF.

Only one count was recorded for this clonotype. The germline gene is not matched at one end of the junction; a read error may be the cause. V usage is TRBV20-1 and J usage is TRBJ1-5; 10 bases agree with TRBD1. This CDR3 has 15 residues. Germline V gene data show CDR1 as DFQATT and CDR2 as SNEGSKA (reference sequence). The CDR3 is CTAQRGTGDEQPQHF. The CDR3 nucleotides are TGCACTGCTCAACGTGGGACAGGGGATGAACAGCCCCAGCATTTT.